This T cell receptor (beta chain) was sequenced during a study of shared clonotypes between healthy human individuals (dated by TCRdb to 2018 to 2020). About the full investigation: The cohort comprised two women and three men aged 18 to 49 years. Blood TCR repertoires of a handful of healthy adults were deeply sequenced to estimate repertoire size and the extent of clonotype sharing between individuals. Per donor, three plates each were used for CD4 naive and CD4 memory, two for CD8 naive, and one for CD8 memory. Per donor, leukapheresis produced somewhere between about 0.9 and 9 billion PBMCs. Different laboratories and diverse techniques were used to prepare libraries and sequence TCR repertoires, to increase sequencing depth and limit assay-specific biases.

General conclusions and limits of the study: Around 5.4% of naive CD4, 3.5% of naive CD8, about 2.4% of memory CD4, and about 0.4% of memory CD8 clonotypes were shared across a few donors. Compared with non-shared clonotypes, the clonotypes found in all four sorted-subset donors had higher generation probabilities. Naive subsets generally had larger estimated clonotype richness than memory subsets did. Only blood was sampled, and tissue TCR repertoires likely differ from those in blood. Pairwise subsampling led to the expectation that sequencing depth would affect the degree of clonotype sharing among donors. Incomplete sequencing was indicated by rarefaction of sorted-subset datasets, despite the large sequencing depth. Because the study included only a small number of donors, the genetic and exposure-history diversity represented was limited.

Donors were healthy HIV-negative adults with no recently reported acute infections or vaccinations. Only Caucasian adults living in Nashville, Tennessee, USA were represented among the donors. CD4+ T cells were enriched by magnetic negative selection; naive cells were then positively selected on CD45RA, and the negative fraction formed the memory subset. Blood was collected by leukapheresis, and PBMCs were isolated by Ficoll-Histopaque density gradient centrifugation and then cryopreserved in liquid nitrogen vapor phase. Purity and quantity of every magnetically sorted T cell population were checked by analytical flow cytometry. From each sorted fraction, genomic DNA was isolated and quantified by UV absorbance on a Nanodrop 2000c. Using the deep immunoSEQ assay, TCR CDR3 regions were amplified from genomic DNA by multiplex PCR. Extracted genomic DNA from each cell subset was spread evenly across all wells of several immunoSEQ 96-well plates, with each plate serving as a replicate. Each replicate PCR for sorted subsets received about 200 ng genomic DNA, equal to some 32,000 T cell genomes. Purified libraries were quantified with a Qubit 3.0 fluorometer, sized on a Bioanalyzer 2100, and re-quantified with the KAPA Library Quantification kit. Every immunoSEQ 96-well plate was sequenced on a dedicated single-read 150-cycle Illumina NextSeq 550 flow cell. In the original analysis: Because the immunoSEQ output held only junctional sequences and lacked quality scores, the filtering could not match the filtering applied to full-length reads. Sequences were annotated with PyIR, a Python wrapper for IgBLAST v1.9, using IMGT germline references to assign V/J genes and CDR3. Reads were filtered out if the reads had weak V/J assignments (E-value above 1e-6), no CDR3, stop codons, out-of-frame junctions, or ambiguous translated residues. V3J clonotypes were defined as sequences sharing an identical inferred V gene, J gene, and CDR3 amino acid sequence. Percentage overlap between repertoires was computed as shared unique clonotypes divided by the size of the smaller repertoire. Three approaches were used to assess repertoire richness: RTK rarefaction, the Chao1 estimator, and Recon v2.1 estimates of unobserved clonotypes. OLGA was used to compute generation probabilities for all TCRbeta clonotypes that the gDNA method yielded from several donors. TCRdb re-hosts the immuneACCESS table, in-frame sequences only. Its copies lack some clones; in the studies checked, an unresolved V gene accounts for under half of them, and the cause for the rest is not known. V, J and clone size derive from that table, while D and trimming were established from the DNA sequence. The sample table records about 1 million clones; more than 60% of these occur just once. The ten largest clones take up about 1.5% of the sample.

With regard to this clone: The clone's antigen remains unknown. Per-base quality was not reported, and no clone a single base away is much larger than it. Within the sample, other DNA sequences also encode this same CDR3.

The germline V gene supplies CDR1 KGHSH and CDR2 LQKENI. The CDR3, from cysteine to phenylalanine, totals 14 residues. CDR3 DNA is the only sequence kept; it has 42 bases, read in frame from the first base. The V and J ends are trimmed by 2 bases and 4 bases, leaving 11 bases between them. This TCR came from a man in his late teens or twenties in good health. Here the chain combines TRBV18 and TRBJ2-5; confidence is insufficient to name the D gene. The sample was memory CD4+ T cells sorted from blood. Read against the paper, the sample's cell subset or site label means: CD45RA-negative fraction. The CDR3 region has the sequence CASSPSQGRETQYF. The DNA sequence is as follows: TGTGCCAGCTCACCATCCCAAGGAAGAGAGACCCAGTACTTC.